One and the same sample provided the 13 T cell receptor beta chains below, sequenced in a study of CD8+ T cells in alopecia areata. cDNA serving as the sequencing template came from extracted, reverse transcribed RNA. TCRdb's copy holds only in-frame clones and misses some; the assay was immunoSEQ multiplex PCR. The sample has roughly 250,000 clones, around two thirds seen once; the top ten hold 1% to 1.5%. Sample: CD4+ T cells sorted from blood, taken at week 0. The receptors here all came from a human donor with alopecia areata.

The J gene is TRBJ1-5, the V gene TRBV7-9; D uncertain. Germline CDR1 is SEHNR and CDR2 is FQNEAQ (reference sequence). The V and J ends lost 5 bases and 4 bases respectively, with 6 bases between them. The CDR3 covers 12 residues. The DNA of the CDR3 is TGTGCCAGCAGCCTCGGGAATCAGCCCCAGCATTTT. Its translation is CASSLGNQPQHF.

The gene calls are TRBV2 and TRBJ1-6; a weak D match, TRBD1 (6 bases). CDR1 and CDR2 (germline): SNHLY, FYNNEI. CDR3 length equals 12 residues. The V end lost 1 base, the J end lost 11 bases, and 6 bases lay between the germline ends. DNA for the CDR3: TGTGCCAGCAGTGAAGGGGGGCCACCCCTCCACTTT. Residues: CASSEGGPPLHF.

The V gene is TRBV29-1, the J gene TRBJ2-5; the D is unclear. This CDR3 comprises 12 residues. Germline CDR1 and CDR2: SQVTM and ANQGSEA. V lost 3 bases, J lost 2 bases, and 7 bases lay in between. The CDR3 bases are TGCAGCGTTGAGAGACATCAAGAGACCCAGTACTTC. It translates to CSVERHQETQYF.

The chain links TRBV18 to TRBJ1-1; D gene uncertain. V was clipped by 4 bases and J by 1 base, with 7 bases between them. The CDR3 has 13 amino acids. Germline-derived CDR1 and CDR2 are KGHSH and LQKENI. The CDR3 loop reads CASSQKQNTEAFF. The CDR3 DNA sequence: TGTGCCAGCTCACAAAAACAGAACACTGAAGCTTTCTTT.

This chain joins TRBV29-1 and TRBJ2-1; TRBD2 aligns across 10 bases. The CDR3 is 15 amino acids. Trimming cost V 6 bases and J 4 bases; bases outside gene matches: 9. Germline-derived CDR1 and CDR2 are SQVTM and ANQGSEA. The chain's CDR3 is CSVLSGGDRYNEQFF. The CDR3 region has the DNA TGCAGCGTCCTAAGCGGGGGGGACCGTTACAATGAGCAGTTCTTC.

The table lists this clone with a few counts. The chain couples TRBV25-1 to TRBJ2-7; 7 bases fit TRBD1. Germline V gene data show CDR1 as MGHDK and CDR2 as SYGVNS. V trimming: 6 bases; J trimming: 6 bases; junction bases outside the gene matches: 2. This CDR3 has 11 residues. In DNA form, the CDR3 reads TGTGCCAGCAGACAGGGGATCGAGCAGTACTTC. Translating gives CASRQGIEQYF.

V and J are TRBV2 and TRBJ2-7, with D tentatively TRBD2 (5 bases). V lost 5 bases and J 4 bases, leaving 6 bases between the germline ends. The germline V gene encodes CDR1 SNHLY and CDR2 FYNNEI. The CDR3 covers 11 residues. In DNA form, the CDR3 reads TGTGCCAGCAGTCCGGGGTACGAGCAGTACTTC. The encoded protein is CASSPGYEQYF.

This clone was seen a single time. The same CDR3 also results from other DNA sequences found in this sample. The chain carries TRBV30 and TRBJ1-1; D might be TRBD1 (5 bases). The CDR3 length is 14 residues. Trimming removed 0 bases at V and 0 bases at J, with 8 bases between. Germline CDR1 reads GTSNPN; CDR2 reads SVGIG (reference sequence). DNA of the CDR3: TGTGCCTGGAGTGTATGGGGGGTGAACACTGAAGCTTTCTTT. As protein: CAWSVWGVNTEAFF.

The rearrangement uses TRBV12-5 and TRBJ2-6; weak D call: TRBD1 (5 bases). CDR3 length: 13 amino acids. The germline V and J ends were trimmed by 4 bases and 4 bases, with 5 bases remaining between them. The germline V gene has CDR1 LGHNT and CDR2 FRNRAP. DNA of the CDR3: TGTGCTAGTGGTTGGACAGGGGCCAACGTCCTGACTTTC. This codes for CASGWTGANVLTF.

V is TRBV29-1 and J is TRBJ1-2; TRBD1 is a possible D gene (5 bases). V gave up 6 bases and J gave up 7 bases, with 12 bases separating them. This CDR3 comprises 11 residues. CDR1 and CDR2 (germline): SQVTM, ANQGSEA. CDR3 sequence (DNA): TGCAGCGTCGGGGCCGGGATTGGCTACACCTTC. Protein sequence: CSVGAGIGYTF. Looking up the rest from reference TRBV29-1 and TRBJ1-2 gives the full variable domain: SAVISQKPSRDICQRGTSLTIQCQVDSQVTMMFWYRQQPGQSLTLIATANQGSEATYESGFVIDKFPISRPNLTFSTLTVSNMSPEDSSIYLCSVGAGIGYTFGSGTRLTVV.

V usage is TRBV6-5 and J usage is TRBJ1-5; no clear D. The V end was cut by 6 bases, the J end by 5 bases, with 11 bases between. Germline V CDR1 and CDR2: MNHEY, SVGAGI. The CDR3 has 13 residues. The CDR3 region is CASSLDGDQPQHF. The CDR3 nucleotides read TGTGCCAGCAGCCTGGACGGAGATCAGCCCCAGCATTTT.

The V call is TRBV9, the J call TRBJ2-1; 11 bases line up with TRBD2. J lost 10 bases, V lost 4 bases, and 13 bases had no gene match. The CDR3 runs 16 residues. From germline, CDR1 is SGDLS and CDR2 YYNGEE. The CDR3 loop reads CASSSLTSGGPGEQFF. The CDR3 DNA reads TGTGCCAGCAGCTCCCTCACTAGCGGGGGACCCGGGGAGCAGTTCTTC.

The chain carries TRBV4-3 and TRBJ1-1, with D tentatively TRBD1 (6 bases). The CDR3 contains 15 residues. Germline V gene lookup returns CDR1 LGHNA and CDR2 YSLEER. Trimming removed 3 bases at V and 1 base at J, with 12 bases between. CDR3 sequence: CASSHWGARNTEAFF. CDR3 bases: TGCGCCAGCAGCCATTGGGGGGCCCGGAACACTGAAGCTTTCTTT.